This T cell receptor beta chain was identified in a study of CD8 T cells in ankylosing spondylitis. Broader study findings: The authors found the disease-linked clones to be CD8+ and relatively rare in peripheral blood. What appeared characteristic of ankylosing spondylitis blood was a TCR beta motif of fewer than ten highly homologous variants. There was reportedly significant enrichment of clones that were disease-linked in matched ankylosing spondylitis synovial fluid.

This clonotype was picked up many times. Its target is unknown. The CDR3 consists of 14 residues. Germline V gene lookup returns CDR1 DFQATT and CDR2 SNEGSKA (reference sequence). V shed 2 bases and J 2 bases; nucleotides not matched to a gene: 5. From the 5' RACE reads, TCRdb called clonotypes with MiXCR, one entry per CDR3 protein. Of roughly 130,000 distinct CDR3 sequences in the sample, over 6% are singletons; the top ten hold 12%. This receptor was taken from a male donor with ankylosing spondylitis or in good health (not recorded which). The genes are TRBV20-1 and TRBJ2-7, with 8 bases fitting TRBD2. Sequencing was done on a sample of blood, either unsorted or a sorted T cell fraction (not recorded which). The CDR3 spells CSARRLAMTYEQYF. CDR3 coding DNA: TGCAGTGCTAGAAGACTAGCGATGACCTACGAGCAGTACTTC.